The 21 T cell receptor beta chains given below trace back to one sample, sequenced in a study of somatic mutations in cytotoxic T cells in rheumatoid arthritis (TCRdb year 2017). The library was produced with the immunoSEQ multiplex PCR assay. The table was pulled from immuneACCESS by TCRdb, which kept in-frame rearrangements only. Such tables lose some clones; where checked, under half of the loss comes from unresolved V genes, and the rest has no known cause. This sample is represented by 20,000 or so clones; 82% of them were singletons. Of the sample, roughly 9.8% is held by the ten largest clones. The sample was CD8+ T cells sorted from blood. These TCRs come from an adult with rheumatoid arthritis.

CDR3: CSVESPNTEAFF. The CDR3 bases are TGCAGCGTTGAGAGCCCGAACACTGAAGCTTTCTTT. The J gene is TRBJ1-1, the V gene TRBV29-1; D ambiguous. The length of the CDR3 is 12 residues. The V and J ends lost 3 bases and 1 base respectively, with 6 bases between them. Germline V lookup: CDR1 SQVTM, CDR2 ANQGSEA. Combining the CDR3 with reference TRBV29-1 and TRBJ1-1 gives the whole variable domain SAVISQKPSRDICQRGTSLTIQCQVDSQVTMMFWYRQQPGQSLTLIATANQGSEATYESGFVIDKFPISRPNLTFSTLTVSNMSPEDSSIYLCSVESPNTEAFFGQGTRLTVV.

The V call is TRBV7-8, the J call TRBJ1-5, with no clear D. Germline V gene lookup returns CDR1 SGHVS and CDR2 FQNEAQ. This CDR3 is 13 amino acids long. The V end was cut by 5 bases, the J end by 0 bases, with 5 bases between. The CDR3 here is CASSDYSNQPQHF. CDR3 DNA sequence: TGTGCCAGCAGCGATTATAGCAATCAGCCCCAGCATTTT.

This clone was observed once. This chain joins TRBV6-5 and TRBJ2-7; a weak D match, TRBD2 (5 bases). V lost 6 bases and J 5 bases, leaving 17 bases between the germline ends. CDR1 MNHEY and CDR2 SVGAGI come from the germline V gene. The CDR3 sequence is 14 residues long. The CDR3 DNA reads TGTGCCAGCAGATCACTAGACGGGTGGGACGAGCAGTACTTC. It encodes CASRSLDGWDEQYF.

The chain has TRBV6-5 and TRBJ2-3, with D perhaps TRBD1 (6 bases). V gave up 0 bases and J gave up 4 bases, with 11 bases separating them. The CDR3 length is 15 residues. Germline V gives CDR1 MNHEY, CDR2 SVGAGI. The CDR3 DNA follows: TGTGCCAGCAGTTACTCAACAGGGATCGCAGATACGCAGTATTTT. Translating it yields CASSYSTGIADTQYF.

The genes are TRBV27 and TRBJ2-1; TRBD2 matches at 11 bases. Germline trimming cut 5 bases from V and 5 bases from J; bases unmatched to any gene: 5. Germline assignment: CDR1 MNHEY and CDR2 SMNVEV (reference sequence). The CDR3 runs 15 residues. CDR3 nucleotides: TGTGCCAGCAGTGGAGGACTAGCGGGTCACAATGAGCAGTTCTTC. This codes for CASSGGLAGHNEQFF.

V gene TRBV29-1 combines with J gene TRBJ2-1; TRBD2 matches at 11 bases. The CDR3 is 14 residues long. J gave up 10 bases and V 7 bases, and 12 bases lay outside the gene matches. CDR1 and CDR2 (germline): SQVTM, ANQGSEA. CDR3 region: CSAVAGGDSSEQFF. For the CDR3, the DNA is TGCAGCGCAGTAGCGGGGGGGGACTCCTCCGAGCAGTTCTTC.

Here the CDR3 reads CASSQDLNIGYGYTF. CDR3 bases: TGCGCCAGCAGCCAAGATCTTAACATAGGCTATGGCTACACCTTC. This chain joins TRBV4-1 and TRBJ1-2; no definite D call. V lost 0 bases to trimming and J lost 4 bases, with 12 bases between them. Germline loops: CDR1 MGHRA, CDR2 YSYEKL. The CDR3 contains 15 residues.

V is TRBV6-1 and J is TRBJ2-7; TRBD1 agrees at 7 bases. Looked up from germline, CDR1 is MNHNS and CDR2 is SASEGT. The V and J ends lost 6 bases and 2 bases, in that order; junction bases with no gene match: 4. The CDR3 runs to 13 residues. CDR3 residues: CASSRTGTYEQYF. The CDR3 DNA sequence: TGTGCCAGCAGCCGGACAGGAACCTACGAGCAGTACTTC.

This chain uses TRBV5-4 with TRBJ2-5; the D is unclear. Trimming left V 3 bases short and J 4 bases short, with 4 bases between. CDR1 and CDR2 (germline): SGHNT, YYREEE (reference sequence). The CDR3 has 11 residues. In nucleotides, the CDR3 is TGTGCCAGCAGCTGGAGAGAGACCCAGTACTTC. It specifies CASSWRETQYF.

V and J are TRBV7-8 and TRBJ1-4; D gene ambiguous. The CDR3 has 14 residues. From germline, CDR1 is SGHVS and CDR2 FQNEAQ. Trimming took 5 bases from V and 8 from J, leaving 15 bases between them. This CDR3 reads CASSPWTDDEKLFF. CDR3 coding DNA: TGTGCCAGCAGCCCCTGGACGGACGACGAAAAACTGTTTTTT.

The chain carries TRBV4-1 and TRBJ1-6; 11 nucleotides match TRBD1. This CDR3 is 15 amino acids long. Germline CDR1 reads MGHRA; CDR2 reads YSYEKL. V lost 4 bases, J lost 8 bases, and 4 bases stayed unmatched. The CDR3, as DNA: TGCGCCAGCAGCCTCGGACAGGGGGCTTATTCACCCCTCCACTTT. Amino acids: CASSLGQGAYSPLHF.

This clone is a singleton in its sample. The V call is TRBV15, the J call TRBJ2-5; 9 bases line up with TRBD2. Germline V gives CDR1 LNHNV, CDR2 YYDKDF (reference sequence). The CDR3 has 16 residues. V lost 0 bases, J lost 1 base, and 3 bases stayed unmatched. The CDR3 DNA follows: TGTGCCACCAGCAGAGAAATAGCGGGGGCCCAAGAGACCCAGTACTTC. Translation gives CATSREIAGAQETQYF.

This chain connects TRBV5-1 to TRBJ1-2; D is uncertain. Per germline, CDR1 SGHRS and CDR2 YFSETQ. Deletions cut 6 bases from V and 3 bases from J, with 21 bases between. The CDR3 length is 16 residues. This chain's CDR3 is CASTLDPNWYDYGYTF. The CDR3 nucleotides read TGCGCCAGCACCTTAGACCCGAATTGGTACGACTATGGCTACACCTTC.

This clone was observed a handful of times. This chain uses TRBV29-1 with TRBJ1-1; TRBD1 matches 8 bases. J was trimmed by 3 bases and V by 6 bases; bases with no gene match: 21. There are 18 residues in the CDR3. Germline V gives CDR1 SQVTM, CDR2 ANQGSEA. This CDR3 is CSVILFLDRVGGDTEAFF. In nucleotides, the CDR3 is TGCAGCGTAATTCTGTTCCTGGACAGGGTAGGAGGGGACACTGAAGCTTTCTTT.

This chain joins TRBV11-2 and TRBJ2-2; D is perhaps TRBD2 (6 bases). Trimming took 4 bases from V and 5 from J, leaving 26 bases between them. This CDR3 contains 19 residues. The germline V gene has CDR1 SGHAT and CDR2 FQNNGV. The DNA for the CDR3 is TGTGCCAGCAGCTCCCTCTGGGCTCAGGGAGGACAAACGACCGGGGAGCTGTTTTTT. It encodes CASSSLWAQGGQTTGELFF.

This rearrangement joins TRBV6-6 to TRBJ1-1, with D possibly TRBD1 on 5 matching bases. This CDR3 contains 14 residues. Looked up from germline, CDR1 is MNHNY and CDR2 is SVGAGI (reference sequence). Trimming removed 6 bases from V and 4 bases from J, with 15 bases in between. The CDR3 region is CASSSGAGFTEAFF. As DNA, the CDR3 is TGTGCCAGCAGCTCCGGGGCCGGCTTCACTGAAGCTTTCTTT.

The chain links TRBV6-1 to TRBJ2-7, with TRBD1 as a possible D gene (6 bases). Between the trimmed V and J ends, which lost 9 bases and 0 bases, there was a span of 12 bases. In germline, CDR1 is MNHNS, CDR2 SASEGT. The length of the CDR3 is 13 residues. CDR3 sequence (DNA): TGTGCCAGTCTTGACAGGAGCTCCTACGAGCAGTACTTC. This encodes CASLDRSSYEQYF.

The chain carries TRBV10-1 and TRBJ2-1; tentative D call: TRBD2 (6 bases). CDR3 length: 16 amino acids. Germline CDR1 reads WNHNN; CDR2 reads SYGVQD (reference sequence). V lost 0 bases, J lost 6 bases, and 15 bases lay in between. CDR3 region: CASSESTRLGGNEQFF. In DNA form, the CDR3 reads TGCGCCAGCAGTGAGTCGACGAGACTAGGCGGCAATGAGCAGTTCTTC.

The genes are TRBV27 and TRBJ1-3; TRBD1 is a possible D gene (6 bases). This CDR3 region has 19 residues. Germline V lookup: CDR1 MNHEY, CDR2 SMNVEV (reference sequence). V was cut by 1 base and J by 0 bases, with 19 bases left in between. CDR3 nucleotides: TGTGCCAGCAGTTTATATGCCCCTTCTGGACAGCTCTCTGGAAACACCATATATTTT. Translation: CASSLYAPSGQLSGNTIYF.

The J gene is TRBJ2-5, the V gene TRBV10-3; 11 bases map to TRBD2. There are 15 residues in the CDR3. The V gene end was trimmed by 6 bases and the J gene end by 5 bases; junction bases not matched to a gene: 8. Looked up from germline, CDR1 is ENHRY and CDR2 is SYGVKD. CDR3 DNA: TGTGCCATCAGGGCTGGACTAGCGGGCTTGGAGACCCAGTACTTC. It is translated as CAIRAGLAGLETQYF.

J is TRBJ2-7 and V is TRBV27, with 7 bases matching TRBD1. Germline trimming cut 4 bases from V and 2 bases from J; bases unmatched to any gene: 8. This CDR3 region has 15 residues. CDR1 is MNHEY and CDR2 is SMNVEV in the germline V gene (reference sequence). The CDR3, as DNA: TGTGCCAGCAGTTACCACAGGGGTATCGCCTACGAGCAGTACTTC. Translated, it gives CASSYHRGIAYEQYF.